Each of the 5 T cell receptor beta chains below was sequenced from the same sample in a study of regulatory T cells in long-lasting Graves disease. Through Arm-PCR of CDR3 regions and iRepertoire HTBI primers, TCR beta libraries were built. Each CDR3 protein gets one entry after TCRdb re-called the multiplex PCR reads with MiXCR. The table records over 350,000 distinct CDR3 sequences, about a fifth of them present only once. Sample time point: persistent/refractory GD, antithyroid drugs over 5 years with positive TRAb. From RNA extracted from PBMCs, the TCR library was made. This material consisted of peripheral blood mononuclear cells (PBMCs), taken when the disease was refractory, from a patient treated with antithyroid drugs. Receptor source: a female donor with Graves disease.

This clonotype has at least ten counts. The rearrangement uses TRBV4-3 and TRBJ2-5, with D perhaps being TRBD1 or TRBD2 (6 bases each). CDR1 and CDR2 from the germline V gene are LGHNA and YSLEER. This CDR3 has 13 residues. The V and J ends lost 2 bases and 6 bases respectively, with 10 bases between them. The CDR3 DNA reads TGCGCCAGCAGCCAAACAGGGAGGAAGACCCAGTACTTC. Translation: CASSQTGRKTQYF.

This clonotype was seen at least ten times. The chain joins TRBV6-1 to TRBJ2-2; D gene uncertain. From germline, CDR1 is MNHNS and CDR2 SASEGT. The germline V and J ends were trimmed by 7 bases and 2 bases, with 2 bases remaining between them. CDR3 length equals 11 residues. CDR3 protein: CASTNTGELFF. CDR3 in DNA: TGTGCCAGCACCAACACCGGGGAGCTGTTTTTT.

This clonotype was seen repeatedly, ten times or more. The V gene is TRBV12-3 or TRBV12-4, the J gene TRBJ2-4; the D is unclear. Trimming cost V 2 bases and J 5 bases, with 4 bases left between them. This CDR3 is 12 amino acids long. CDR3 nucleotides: TGTGCCAGCAGTTTAAAGCAAAACATTCAGTACTTC. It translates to CASSLKQNIQYF.

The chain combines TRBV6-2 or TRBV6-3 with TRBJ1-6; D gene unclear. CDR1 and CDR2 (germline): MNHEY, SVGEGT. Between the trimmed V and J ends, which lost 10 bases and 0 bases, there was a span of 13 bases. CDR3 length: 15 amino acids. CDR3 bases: TGTGCCACCTCGCGCGAGAGCTCCTATAATTCACCCCTCCACTTT. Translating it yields CATSRESSYNSPLHF.

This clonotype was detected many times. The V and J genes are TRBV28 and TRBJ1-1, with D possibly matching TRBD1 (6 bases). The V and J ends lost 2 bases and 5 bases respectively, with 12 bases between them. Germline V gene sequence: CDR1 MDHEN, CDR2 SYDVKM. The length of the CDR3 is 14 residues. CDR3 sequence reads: CASSLIWGRTEAFF. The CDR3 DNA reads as TGTGCCAGCAGTTTAATTTGGGGGCGGACTGAAGCTTTCTTT.